This note documents a single T cell receptor (beta chain) sequence. Antigen: not known. Since a much larger clone is just one base distant, this may be a read error. The conserved closing phenylalanine or tryptophan is absent in this CDR3, likely reflecting a read error. These data come from a study of breast tumors, draining lymph nodes, adjacent tissues. A single record per CDR3 protein comes from TCRdb applying MiXCR to the multiplex PCR reads. The table records some 100,000 distinct CDR3 sequences, around 20% of them present only once. The CDR3 runs to 13 residues. Trimming stripped 2 bases from V and 9 bases from J, with 15 bases between. From germline, CDR1 is SGHDT and CDR2 YYEEEE. Samples came from axillary lymph nodes draining the breast cancer. Points from the study as a whole: That most tumor T cells come from lymph nodes remained unproven.

Sequencing was carried out using axillary lymph node tissue. V is TRBV5-6 and J is TRBJ2-7; possibly TRBD1 or TRBD2 for D (5 bases each). This clonotype was sampled from a female donor with breast cancer. Some clones in this sample may be carry-over from other donors' samples. CDR3 nucleotide sequence: TGTGCCAGCAGCTTCTCCGGGAATGGGGGGCAGTACCTC. This translates into CASSFSGNGGQYL.